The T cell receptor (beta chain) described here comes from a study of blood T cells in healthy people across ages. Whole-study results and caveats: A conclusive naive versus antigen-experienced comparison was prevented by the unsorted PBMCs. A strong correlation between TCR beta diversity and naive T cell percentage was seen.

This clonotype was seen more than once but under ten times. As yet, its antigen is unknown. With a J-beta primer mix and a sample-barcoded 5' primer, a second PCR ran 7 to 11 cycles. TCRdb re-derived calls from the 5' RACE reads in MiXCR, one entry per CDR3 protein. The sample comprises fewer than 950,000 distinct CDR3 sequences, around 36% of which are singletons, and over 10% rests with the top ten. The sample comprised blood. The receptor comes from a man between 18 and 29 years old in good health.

DNA of the CDR3: TGTGCCAGCAGCCCCAGCCCCGGGACAGAAAACTATGGCTACACCTTC. This sequence encodes CASSPSPGTENYGYTF. J is TRBJ1-2 and V is TRBV7-9, with 7 nucleotides matching TRBD1. The CDR3 loop spans 16 amino acids. Per germline, CDR1 SEHNR and CDR2 FQNEAQ (reference sequence). With 5 bases clipped from V and 2 bases from J, the junction kept 11 bases outside the gene matches.